These 18 T cell receptor beta chains originate from one sample sequenced in a study of OX40 agonist ivuxolimab in advanced cancers. Repertoires were generated with immunoSEQ multiplex PCR, while TCRdb's copy carries only in-frame clones and drops some. The sample yields fewer than 100,000 clones, approximately 90% seen once. Sequenced here: CD4+ or CD8+ T cells sorted from blood, sampled in a trial of the OX40 agonist ivuxolimab. The source of these receptors is an adult with an advanced solid tumor such as melanoma, head and neck, liver or kidney cancer.

The chain recombines TRBV29-1 with TRBJ2-7; D might be TRBD1 (5 bases). CDR3 size: 14 residues. CDR1 and CDR2 (germline): SQVTM, ANQGSEA. Here the CDR3 reads CRMAGPKGPYEQYF. The CDR3 region has the DNA TGCAGAATGGCAGGGCCTAAGGGTCCATACGAGCAGTACTTC.

The CDR3 sequence: CASGGRTDTQYF. As DNA, the CDR3 is TGCGCCAGCGGGGGGCGCACAGATACGCAGTATTTT. This chain uses TRBV5-1 with TRBJ2-3; D may match TRBD1 or TRBD2 (6 bases each). V shed 7 bases and J shed 1 base, with 7 bases lying between them. The CDR3 has 12 residues. Germline V gene data show CDR1 as SGHRS and CDR2 as YFSETQ.

The V call is TRBV10-3, the J call TRBJ2-1; possible D gene TRBD1, 6 bases. V dropped 6 bases and J dropped 1 base, with 16 bases sitting between them. Germline CDR1 is ENHRY and CDR2 is SYGVKD. The CDR3 is 16 residues long. In nucleotides, the CDR3 is TGTGCCATCAGGGGGGCCGGGACACCTTCCTACAATGAGCAGTTCTTC. Its translation: CAIRGAGTPSYNEQFF.

The genes are TRBV27 and TRBJ2-6; D not certain. CDR1 is MNHEY and CDR2 is SMNVEV in the germline V gene (reference sequence). The V gene lost 3 bases and the J gene lost 0 bases, with 9 bases spanning the gap. CDR3 size: 16 residues. The CDR3 nucleotides read TGTGCCAGCAGTTTGAGAACCTACTCTGGGGCCAACGTCCTGACTTTC. Encoded protein: CASSLRTYSGANVLTF.

This clone was counted only a few times. The chain couples TRBV5-1 to TRBJ1-5; no firm D call. V lost 0 bases to trimming and J lost 0 bases, with 7 bases between them. Germline CDR1 reads SGHRS; CDR2 reads YFSETQ. The CDR3 has 15 amino acids. CDR3 region: CASSLDSNSNQPQHF. For the CDR3, the DNA is TGCGCCAGCAGCTTGGACAGCAATAGCAATCAGCCCCAGCATTTT.

This clone appeared a few times. The rearrangement links TRBV13 to TRBJ1-1; tentative D call: TRBD1 (5 bases). Germline CDR1 reads PRHDT; CDR2 reads FYEKMQ (reference sequence). CDR3 length equals 12 residues. Deletions cut 5 bases from V and 10 bases from J, with 14 bases between. In DNA, the CDR3 is TGTGCCAGCAGCCGAATTGGGACGCTAGCTTTCTTT. Translating it yields CASSRIGTLAFF.

This chain links TRBV28 with TRBJ2-1; 9 bases map to TRBD1. Germline V gene sequence: CDR1 MDHEN, CDR2 SYDVKM. This CDR3 region has 15 residues. V gave up 2 bases and J gave up 8 bases; unmatched junction bases: 7. CDR3 in amino acids: CASSLAPGTGYEQFF. The CDR3 nucleotides are TGTGCCAGCAGTTTAGCCCCCGGGACAGGGTATGAGCAGTTCTTC.

V gene TRBV5-1 combines with J gene TRBJ2-1; D is ambiguous. Per germline, CDR1 SGHRS and CDR2 YFSETQ. This CDR3 spans 13 amino acids. Trimming removed 7 bases at V and 0 bases at J, with 8 bases between. CDR3 sequence: CASSMSSYNEQFF. The DNA of the CDR3 is TGCGCCAGCTCAATGAGCTCCTACAATGAGCAGTTCTTC. The variable domain in full, completed from reference TRBV5-1 and TRBJ2-1, reads KAGVTQTPRYLIKTRGQQVTLSCSPISGHRSVSWYQQTPGQGLQFLFEYFSETQRNKGNFPGRFSGRQFSNSRSEMNVSTLELGDSALYLCASSMSSYNEQFFGPGTRLTVL.

The chain recombines TRBV5-1 with TRBJ1-1; TRBD1 aligns across 12 bases. CDR1 SGHRS and CDR2 YFSETQ come from the germline V gene. CDR3 length: 17 residues. V dropped 0 bases and J dropped 3; count of bases not matched to a gene: 6. The CDR3 DNA sequence: TGCGCCAGCAGCTTGGAGGGACAGGGGGCGATGGACACTGAAGCTTTCTTT. Its protein product is CASSLEGQGAMDTEAFF.

The chain employs TRBV7-8 and TRBJ1-5, with D hard to call. Trimming stripped 1 base from V and 5 bases from J, with 9 bases between. Germline assignment: CDR1 SGHVS and CDR2 FQNEAQ. The CDR3 extends over 14 amino acids. CDR3 region: CASSLVGRYQPQHF. CDR3 DNA sequence: TGTGCCAGCAGCTTAGTTGGCCGATATCAGCCCCAGCATTTT. Complete variable domain (other parts from reference TRBV7-8 and TRBJ1-5): GAGVSQSPRYKVAKRGQDVALRCDPISGHVSLFWYQQALGQGPEFLTYFQNEAQLDKSGLPSDRFFAERPEGSVSTLKIQRTQQEDSAVYLCASSLVGRYQPQHFGDGTRLSIL.

This chain uses TRBV2 with TRBJ1-4, with D unresolved. The V gene lost 4 bases and the J gene lost 8 bases, with 14 bases spanning the gap. Per the germline V gene, CDR1 is SNHLY and CDR2 is FYNNEI. The CDR3 has 14 residues. This CDR3 is CASSALGIPEKLFF. The CDR3 region has the DNA TGTGCCAGCAGTGCATTGGGAATACCCGAAAAACTGTTTTTT.

The V call is TRBV5-4, the J call TRBJ2-1; D may be TRBD2 (6 bases). Looked up from germline, CDR1 is SGHNT and CDR2 is YYREEE (reference sequence). The CDR3 is 14 residues long. The V end lost 4 bases, the J end lost 5 bases, and 13 bases lay between the germline ends. The CDR3 loop is CASSGGTFHNEQFF. The CDR3 DNA is TGTGCCAGCAGCGGCGGGACTTTTCACAATGAGCAGTTCTTC.

The chain employs TRBV29-1 and TRBJ2-5, with D possibly matching TRBD2 (6 bases). This CDR3 is built from 12 residues. The germline V gene encodes CDR1 SQVTM and CDR2 ANQGSEA. The V end lost 7 bases, the J end lost 5 bases, and 14 bases lay between the germline ends. The CDR3 DNA reads as TGCAGCGGAGGGACTTGGGGGGAGACCCAGTACTTC. This encodes CSGGTWGETQYF.

The chain recombines TRBV10-3 with TRBJ2-3, with D tentatively TRBD2 (6 bases). The ends were cut back, 6 bases at V and 3 bases at J, with 16 bases in the middle. This CDR3 has 15 amino acids. The germline gives CDR1 ENHRY, CDR2 SYGVKD. CDR3 DNA: TGTGCCATCAGCGGGGGTACAAGTGGGACAGATACGCAGTATTTT. It codes for CAISGGTSGTDTQYF.

The rearrangement uses TRBV6-6 and TRBJ1-6; D is unresolved. Germline-derived CDR1 and CDR2 are MNHNY and SVGAGI (reference sequence). CDR3 length: 14 amino acids. V lost 2 bases, J lost 10 bases, and 12 bases lay in between. The CDR3 DNA sequence: TGTGCCAGCAGTTACGGACGAGAACCATCACCCCTCCACTTT. Translating it yields CASSYGREPSPLHF.

CDR3 sequence (DNA): TGTGCCAGCAGCCAGGGACAGTATAATTCACCCCTCCACTTT. Residues: CASSQGQYNSPLHF. The chain couples TRBV6-5 to TRBJ1-6; 7 bases fit TRBD1. The CDR3 covers 14 residues. V trimming: 6 bases; J trimming: 4 bases; junction bases outside the gene matches: 3. Per the germline V gene, CDR1 is MNHEY and CDR2 is SVGAGI.

The chain combines TRBV29-1 with TRBJ2-1, with 13 bases lining up with TRBD2. Germline CDR1 reads SQVTM; CDR2 reads ANQGSEA. CDR3 length: 14 residues. J was trimmed by 7 bases and V by 5 bases; bases with no gene match: 5. CDR3 in DNA: TGCAGCGTTCCGACTAGCGGGGGGCGGAATGAGCAGTTCTTC. Translated, it gives CSVPTSGGRNEQFF.

The V gene is TRBV28, the J gene TRBJ1-5; D may be TRBD1 (5 bases). This CDR3 comprises 17 residues. Germline CDR1 is MDHEN and CDR2 is SYDVKM. V was pared by 5 bases and J by 0 bases, with 17 bases between. This CDR3 is CASSLRRDRYSNQPQHF. DNA for the CDR3: TGTGCCAGCAGTCTACGCCGGGACCGGTATAGCAATCAGCCCCAGCATTTT.